Listed below are T cell receptor beta chains from one sample, sequenced in a study of blood T cell repertoires in COVID-19. Only in-frame clones appear in the TCRdb table, and some are missing; sequencing was by immunoSEQ multiplex PCR. This sample carries around 64,000 clones, around four fifths of them seen once, and the ten largest clones take around 12%. The sequencing sample was made of peripheral blood. These receptors all stem from a human donor in a cohort sampled during active COVID-19. Both conserved end residues are trimmed from each CDR3. Clone size is shown for a subset of rows, as once, few, many or a class of expanded clone.

V gene	J gene	clone size	CDR3 protein
TRBV12-5	TRBJ2-3	-	ASSLAGTSTDTQY
TRBV28	TRBJ2-1	-	ASRNTYNEQF
TRBV5-4	TRBJ2-2	-	ASSPLGGIRATGELF
TRBV5-1	TRBJ2-7	few	ASSLRLQGEQY
TRBV4-1	TRBJ1-2	-	ASSQQGYGYT
TRBV5-1	TRBJ2-1	-	ASSPQPQGYNEQF
TRBV19	TRBJ1-1	-	ASRVGSQGEAF
TRBV11-2	TRBJ1-2	-	ASSLVTGDGYT
TRBV4-1	TRBJ1-6	few	ASSPAGTRDSPLH
TRBV7-9	TRBJ2-6	-	ASSWDRVGANVLT
TRBV5-1	TRBJ2-7	-	ASSYPDRGYEQY
TRBV5-1	TRBJ2-3	-	ASSGQGRTDTQY